This T cell receptor beta chain was identified during a study of T cell responses to AZD1222 COVID-19 vaccine. Germline loops: CDR1 LGHNA, CDR2 YSLEER. CDR3 size: 16 residues. The V and J ends lost 0 bases and 8 bases, in that order; junction bases with no gene match: 9. Only in-frame clones appear in the TCRdb table, and some are missing; sequencing was by immunoSEQ multiplex PCR. This table has under 120,000 clones, more than 85% appearing once. Study-wide results and limits: Spike-wide coverage was observed for vaccine-associated CD4 TCRs, with dominant responses at 160-218 and 743-854. All repertoire sampling was performed exclusively after the peak T cell response. Donors, mostly white British, included more females; clonal diversity was possibly underestimated.

As for this clone: Antigen unknown.

Material: peripheral blood, obtained on day 0 of AZD1222 vaccination. The receptor was isolated from an adult in good health. V gene TRBV4-3 combines with J gene TRBJ1-4, with 7 bases identical to TRBD1. The CDR3 sequence is CASSQDRGYPWEKLFF. CDR3 DNA sequence: TGCGCCAGCAGCCAAGACAGGGGGTATCCGTGGGAAAAACTGTTTTTT.